This passage covers 16 T cell receptor beta chains from one sample sequenced in a study of CD8+ T cells in alopecia areata. Sequencing relied on a cDNA template that was reverse transcribed from extracted RNA. This table comes from immunoSEQ multiplex PCR, and its TCRdb copy is limited to in-frame clones, with some not included. The sample consists of roughly 150,000 clones, 62% of them appearing once. The sequenced sample consisted of CD8+ T cells sorted from blood. Receptors originate from a human donor in good health.

DNA for the CDR3: TGTGCCAGCAGCCAGCCGACAGGGATATCCACAGATACGCAGTATTTT. The encoded protein is CASSQPTGISTDTQYF. This chain connects TRBV5-6 to TRBJ2-3; 7 nucleotides match TRBD1. CDR1 and CDR2 from the germline V gene are SGHDT and YYEEEE. The CDR3 runs 16 residues. With 4 bases clipped from V and 2 bases from J, the junction kept 10 bases outside the gene matches.

The J gene is TRBJ1-1, the V gene TRBV2; a weak D match, TRBD1 (5 bases). The V gene lost 6 bases and the J gene lost 4 bases, with 12 bases spanning the gap. CDR3 size: 13 residues. Germline assignment: CDR1 SNHLY and CDR2 FYNNEI. The CDR3 nucleotides are TGTGCCAGCAGCGCGGAGGGGAGCACTGAAGCTTTCTTT. Translating gives CASSAEGSTEAFF.

This chain uses TRBV10-3 with TRBJ2-2; 14 bases fit TRBD2. The CDR3 covers 16 residues. CDR1 and CDR2 from the germline V gene are ENHRY and SYGVKD. The J segment lost 6 bases and the V segment lost 6 bases, leaving 6 bases of the junction unmatched. The CDR3 spells CAIRGTSGSPAGELFF. CDR3 in DNA: TGTGCCATCAGAGGGACTAGCGGGAGTCCTGCCGGGGAGCTGTTTTTT.

The chain recombines TRBV5-5 with TRBJ2-3; 8 positions agree with TRBD2. Germline CDR1 and CDR2: SGHKS and YYEKEE (reference sequence). This CDR3 contains 15 residues. The V and J ends lost 4 bases and 0 bases, in that order; junction bases with no gene match: 4. The CDR3 region has the DNA TGTGCCAGCAGCAACGGACTAGCAAGCACAGATACGCAGTATTTT. Its translation: CASSNGLASTDTQYF.

This clone was observed a single time. The V and J genes are TRBV14 and TRBJ1-2; weak D call: TRBD1 (6 bases). V was clipped by 0 bases and J by 8 bases, with 16 bases between them. This CDR3 is 15 amino acids long. Germline values: CDR1 SGHDN, CDR2 FVKESK. The CDR3 bases are TGTGCCAGCAGCCAAGAACTCCGGGACAAAGACGGCTACACCTTC. This gives the protein CASSQELRDKDGYTF.

Only one count was recorded for this clone. The same CDR3 is also encoded by other DNA sequences in this sample. V is TRBV20-1 and J is TRBJ2-7; the D is unclear. From germline, CDR1 is DFQATT and CDR2 SNEGSKA (reference sequence). Trimming took 6 bases from V and 4 from J, leaving 10 bases between them. The CDR3 has 11 residues. The CDR3 protein is CSAPLAYEQYF. CDR3 nucleotide sequence: TGCAGTGCACCCCTGGCGTACGAGCAGTACTTC.

The chain links TRBV11-2 to TRBJ2-5; D is undetermined. Looked up from germline, CDR1 is SGHAT and CDR2 is FQNNGV. This CDR3 has 12 amino acids. Trimming left V 0 bases short and J 5 bases short, with 4 bases between. As DNA, the CDR3 is TGTGCCAGCAGCTTAGATCGGGAGACCCAGTACTTC. This gives the protein CASSLDRETQYF.

CDR3 sequence: CASSQGERGGRWDEQFF. The CDR3 bases are TGCGCCAGCAGCCAAGGTGAAAGGGGCGGGAGGTGGGATGAGCAGTTCTTC. The chain uses TRBV4-3 and TRBJ2-1; 8 bases are shared with TRBD2. CDR1 LGHNA and CDR2 YSLEER come from the germline V gene. The CDR3 is made up of 17 amino acids. Trimming took 1 base from V and 8 from J; bases not matched to a gene: 13.

This clone was seen a few times. The rearrangement links TRBV28 to TRBJ1-5; D gene ambiguous. Trimming shortened V by 5 bases and J by 7 bases, and 15 bases separated the two germline ends. The CDR3 runs 14 residues. Germline loops: CDR1 MDHEN, CDR2 SYDVKM. The CDR3 sequence: CASSPLWVGQPQHF. Written as DNA, the CDR3 is TGTGCCAGCAGTCCCCTCTGGGTTGGCCAGCCCCAGCATTTT.

The chain is built from TRBV30 and TRBJ2-2; 15 bases align to TRBD2. The CDR3 consists of 16 residues. CDR1 and CDR2 from the germline V gene are GTSNPN and SVGIG (reference sequence). After removal of 3 bases from V and 5 bases from J, the junction contained 4 bases not matched to a gene. In DNA form, the CDR3 reads TGTGCCTGGAGAGGGACTAGCGGGAGGTCAACCGGGGAGCTGTTTTTT. Translating gives CAWRGTSGRSTGELFF.

J is TRBJ2-2 and V is TRBV30; D gene ambiguous. Germline V lookup: CDR1 GTSNPN, CDR2 SVGIG (reference sequence). The CDR3 covers 15 residues. V was pared by 1 base and J by 7 bases, with 16 bases between. The CDR3 sequence: CAWSAVETRSGELFF. The CDR3 region has the DNA TGTGCCTGGAGTGCAGTCGAGACTCGAAGCGGGGAGCTGTTTTTT.

V gene TRBV30 combines with J gene TRBJ2-5, with D unresolved. The germline V gene has CDR1 GTSNPN and CDR2 SVGIG (reference sequence). Trimming stripped 0 bases from V and 4 bases from J, with 9 bases between. CDR3 length: 13 amino acids. CDR3 in amino acids: CAWSVSGRETQYF. CDR3 DNA sequence: TGTGCCTGGAGTGTATCTGGCAGAGAGACCCAGTACTTC.

In its sample, this clone was seen once. The V gene is TRBV27, the J gene TRBJ1-5; 7 bases line up with TRBD1. The length of the CDR3 is 16 residues. Trimming took 0 bases from V and 8 from J; bases not matched to a gene: 10. CDR1 is MNHEY and CDR2 is SMNVEV in the germline V gene (reference sequence). CDR3 DNA sequence: TGTGCCAGCAGTTTATCATTCGGCGAGGGGGCCAAGCCCCAGCATTTT. Translated: CASSLSFGEGAKPQHF.

The V and J genes are TRBV27 and TRBJ2-7; D unresolved. The CDR3 has 13 residues. Looked up from germline, CDR1 is MNHEY and CDR2 is SMNVEV (reference sequence). V was cut by 5 bases and J by 2 bases, with 10 bases left in between. This CDR3 reads CASSPEVTYEQYF. Here the CDR3 DNA reads TGTGCCAGCAGTCCCGAGGTGACCTACGAGCAGTACTTC.

CDR3 loop: CSVAGTSGRGEQFF. The CDR3 region has the DNA TGCAGCGTTGCAGGGACTAGCGGGAGAGGTGAGCAGTTCTTC. V gene TRBV29-1 combines with J gene TRBJ2-1, with 14 positions matching TRBD2. The germline V gene has CDR1 SQVTM and CDR2 ANQGSEA. With V trimmed by 4 bases and J by 9 bases, 5 bases remained unmatched. The CDR3 has 14 amino acids.

This chain connects TRBV13 to TRBJ2-5; tentative D call: TRBD2 (6 bases). This CDR3 is built from 17 residues. V gave up 5 bases and J gave up 9 bases, with 28 bases separating them. Germline CDR1 and CDR2: PRHDT and FYEKMQ (reference sequence). As DNA, the CDR3 is TGTGCCAGCAGCCCGGGACTGTTGAAAGAAGAACCAACGGCCCAGTACTTC. Translated, it gives CASSPGLLKEEPTAQYF.